This is a list of T cell receptor beta chains from one sample in a study of PD-L1 blockade in urothelial cancer. TCRdb's table, derived via immunoSEQ multiplex PCR, lists solely in-frame clones and lacks some. This table has about 52,000 clones, around 79% appearing once. The specimen comprised PBMCs, sampled around atezolizumab (anti-PD-L1) treatment. The receptors derive from a man between 65 and 85 years old with urothelial cancer. The CDR3 runs from the conserved cysteine through the conserved F or W. The order of the fields is V gene, J gene, D gene, clone size, CDR3 protein, CDR3 DNA. D genes are given only for firm matches. Part of the rows lack a size; the others show once, few, many or a class for expanded clones.

v_call: TRBV19
j_call: TRBJ2-3
d_call: TRBD2
clone_size: .
cdr3_aa: CACSVGSGGTDTQYF
cdr3_nt: TGTGCCTGTTCAGTAGGGAGCGGGGGGACAGATACGCAGTATTTT

v_call: TRBV6-1
j_call: TRBJ1-1
d_call: .
clone_size: few
cdr3_aa: CASSVLHTEAFF
cdr3_nt: TGTGCCAGCAGTGTACTCCACACTGAAGCTTTCTTT

v_call: TRBV18
j_call: TRBJ2-7
d_call: .
clone_size: .
cdr3_aa: CASSSPLRAYEQYF
cdr3_nt: TGTGCCAGCTCATCTCCCCTCAGGGCCTACGAGCAGTACTTC

v_call: TRBV11-1
j_call: TRBJ1-1
d_call: .
clone_size: many
cdr3_aa: CASSFAGANTEAFF
cdr3_nt: TGTGCCAGCAGCTTCGCAGGGGCGAACACTGAAGCTTTCTTT

v_call: TRBV6-1
j_call: TRBJ1-2
d_call: .
clone_size: .
cdr3_aa: CASSESGGLGYTF
cdr3_nt: TGTGCCAGCAGTGAATCAGGAGGTCTTGGCTACACCTTC

v_call: TRBV5-1
j_call: TRBJ1-1
d_call: .
clone_size: .
cdr3_aa: CASSSRGNTEAFF
cdr3_nt: TGCGCCAGTAGCTCCAGGGGGAACACTGAAGCTTTCTTT

v_call: TRBV18
j_call: TRBJ1-1
d_call: .
clone_size: .
cdr3_aa: CASSLDGGQEAFF
cdr3_nt: TGTGCCAGCTCACTCGATGGTGGACAGGAAGCTTTCTTT

v_call: TRBV27
j_call: TRBJ2-7
d_call: TRBD1
clone_size: .
cdr3_aa: CASRTRQGVYEQYF
cdr3_nt: TGTGCCAGTCGGACAAGACAGGGGGTATACGAGCAGTACTTC

v_call: TRBV7-2
j_call: TRBJ2-2
d_call: TRBD2
clone_size: .
cdr3_aa: CASSLAPPGRGGTGELFF
cdr3_nt: TGTGCCAGCAGCTTAGCACCCCCAGGGCGCGGGGGGACCGGGGAGCTGTTTTTT

v_call: TRBV6-6
j_call: TRBJ2-3
d_call: TRBD2
clone_size: .
cdr3_aa: CASRAIAGGRTDTQYF
cdr3_nt: TGTGCCAGCAGAGCCATAGCGGGGGGAAGGACAGATACGCAGTATTTT

v_call: TRBV18
j_call: TRBJ2-2
d_call: TRBD1
clone_size: .
cdr3_aa: CASSPRQGAAGELFF
cdr3_nt: TGTGCCAGCTCACCACGACAGGGGGCGGCAGGGGAGCTGTTTTTT

v_call: TRBV7-2
j_call: TRBJ2-5
d_call: TRBD2
clone_size: .
cdr3_aa: CASSLATSGGAWSPRGTQYF
cdr3_nt: TGTGCCAGCAGCCTAGCAACTAGCGGGGGGGCCTGGTCCCCTCGGGGGACCCAGTACTTC

v_call: TRBV19
j_call: TRBJ2-3
d_call: TRBD2
clone_size: .
cdr3_aa: CASSTLLAGSGRDTQYF
cdr3_nt: TGTGCCAGTAGTACGCTTCTAGCGGGTTCGGGGAGAGATACGCAGTATTTT

v_call: TRBV6-6
j_call: TRBJ1-5
d_call: .
clone_size: .
cdr3_aa: CASSYYRNSNQPQHF
cdr3_nt: TGTGCCAGCAGTTACTACAGGAATAGCAATCAGCCCCAGCATTTT

v_call: TRBV10-3
j_call: TRBJ2-3
d_call: .
clone_size: .
cdr3_aa: CAISESTSTDTQYF
cdr3_nt: TGTGCCATCAGTGAGTCGACTAGCACAGATACGCAGTATTTT

v_call: TRBV28
j_call: TRBJ1-1
d_call: TRBD1
clone_size: .
cdr3_aa: CASIPPGTGKAEAFF
cdr3_nt: TGTGCCAGCATCCCCCCTGGGACAGGGAAGGCTGAAGCTTTCTTT

v_call: TRBV7-2
j_call: TRBJ1-5
d_call: .
clone_size: .
cdr3_aa: CASSLERNSNQPQHF
cdr3_nt: TGTGCCAGCAGCTTAGAGCGAAATAGCAATCAGCCCCAGCATTTT

v_call: TRBV5-1
j_call: TRBJ1-1
d_call: .
clone_size: .
cdr3_aa: CASSLIGALRDEAFF
cdr3_nt: TGCGCCAGCAGCTTGATAGGCGCCTTGCGGGATGAAGCTTTCTTT

v_call: TRBV5-4
j_call: TRBJ2-6
d_call: .
clone_size: once
cdr3_aa: CASSLVGSGANVLTF
cdr3_nt: TGTGCCAGCAGCTTGGTCGGGTCTGGGGCCAACGTCCTGACTTTC

v_call: TRBV12-5
j_call: TRBJ2-7
d_call: .
clone_size: .
cdr3_aa: CASGLETVQYF
cdr3_nt: TGTGCTAGTGGTTTGGAAACAGTACAGTACTTC

v_call: TRBV6-5
j_call: TRBJ2-1
d_call: .
clone_size: .
cdr3_aa: CASSYSQTSAKFF
cdr3_nt: TGTGCCAGCAGTTACTCGCAGACTAGTGCCAAGTTCTTC

v_call: TRBV25-1
j_call: TRBJ1-4
d_call: TRBD1
clone_size: few
cdr3_aa: CASSELMGQGREKLFF
cdr3_nt: TGTGCCAGCAGTGAATTAATGGGACAGGGGCGGGAAAAACTGTTTTTT

v_call: TRBV5-4
j_call: TRBJ2-1
d_call: .
clone_size: .
cdr3_aa: CASSLAPDSSYNEQFF
cdr3_nt: TGTGCCAGCAGCTTGGCCCCTGATAGCTCCTACAATGAGCAGTTCTTC

v_call: TRBV4-3
j_call: TRBJ2-3
d_call: .
clone_size: .
cdr3_aa: CASSQKGGRRKLEDTQYF
cdr3_nt: TGCGCCAGCAGCCAAAAAGGAGGACGTAGAAAATTGGAAGATACGCAGTATTTT

v_call: TRBV2
j_call: TRBJ1-1
d_call: .
clone_size: .
cdr3_aa: CASRGGTVNTEAFF
cdr3_nt: TGTGCCAGCAGGGGGGGGACTGTGAACACTGAAGCTTTCTTT

v_call: TRBV4-1
j_call: TRBJ1-3
d_call: .
clone_size: .
cdr3_aa: CASSPISGNTIYF
cdr3_nt: TGCGCCAGCAGCCCAATCTCTGGAAACACCATATATTTT

v_call: TRBV13
j_call: TRBJ2-7
d_call: TRBD1
clone_size: few
cdr3_aa: CASSLGDRASYEQYF
cdr3_nt: TGTGCCAGCAGCTTAGGAGACAGGGCCTCCTACGAGCAGTACTTC

v_call: TRBV9
j_call: TRBJ1-2
d_call: .
clone_size: few
cdr3_aa: CASTREAYGYTF
cdr3_nt: TGTGCCAGCACTCGAGAGGCCTATGGCTACACCTTC

v_call: TRBV5-1
j_call: TRBJ1-3
d_call: TRBD1
clone_size: .
cdr3_aa: CASSPEGGLSGNTIYF
cdr3_nt: TGCGCCAGCAGCCCAGAAGGGGGCCTCTCTGGAAACACCATATATTTT

v_call: TRBV4-1
j_call: TRBJ2-7
d_call: .
clone_size: .
cdr3_aa: CASSQVQQGGYEQYF
cdr3_nt: TGCGCCAGCAGCCAAGTTCAGCAGGGAGGCTACGAGCAGTACTTC

v_call: TRBV6-4
j_call: TRBJ2-7
d_call: TRBD2
clone_size: .
cdr3_aa: CASRGLAGKFITYEQYF
cdr3_nt: TGTGCCAGCAGAGGACTAGCGGGAAAGTTTATTACCTACGAGCAGTACTTC

v_call: TRBV11-1
j_call: TRBJ2-7
d_call: TRBD2
clone_size: .
cdr3_aa: CASSSGLAGGRENEQYF
cdr3_nt: TGTGCCAGCAGCTCGGGACTAGCGGGAGGGCGGGAGAACGAGCAGTACTTC

v_call: TRBV18
j_call: TRBJ2-1
d_call: .
clone_size: .
cdr3_aa: CASSPTDSYNEQFF
cdr3_nt: TGTGCCAGCTCACCTACGGACAGCTACAATGAGCAGTTCTTC

v_call: TRBV6-5
j_call: TRBJ1-4
d_call: TRBD1
clone_size: .
cdr3_aa: CASSWGTENEKLFF
cdr3_nt: TGTGCCAGCAGTTGGGGGACAGAAAATGAAAAACTGTTTTTT

v_call: TRBV7-3
j_call: TRBJ1-1
d_call: .
clone_size: .
cdr3_aa: CASSLSVNTEAFF
cdr3_nt: TGTGCCAGCAGCTTATCGGTGAACACTGAAGCTTTCTTT

v_call: TRBV9
j_call: TRBJ1-3
d_call: .
clone_size: .
cdr3_aa: CASSVGDSGNTIYF
cdr3_nt: TGTGCCAGCAGCGTAGGCGACAGTGGAAACACCATATATTTT